A selection of T cell receptor beta chains follows, all from one sample in a study of blood T cell repertoires in COVID-19. Sequenced by immunoSEQ multiplex PCR; TCRdb stores in-frame clones only, minus some. The sample has hundreds of thousands of clones; about four fifths are singletons. Sequencing was done on a sample of PBMCs or T cells enriched from blood (not recorded which). Every receptor here comes from a woman aged 40 to 50 who had recovered from COVID-19. The CDR3 runs from the conserved cysteine through the conserved F or W. D genes are given only for firm matches. Expanded clones are given a class, and other clones once, few, many or no size at all.

v_gene: TRBV9; j_gene: TRBJ2-5; d_gene: TRBD2; abundance: .; CDR3nt: TGTGCCAGCAGCGTCGGACTAGCGGGAGGGGTGGAGACCCAGTACTTC; CDR3aa: CASSVGLAGGVETQYF
v_gene: TRBV5-1; j_gene: TRBJ2-2; d_gene: TRBD1; abundance: .; CDR3nt: TGCGCCAGCAGCTTGGACAGGGGACGAACCGGGGAGCTGTTTTTT; CDR3aa: CASSLDRGRTGELFF
v_gene: TRBV5-6; j_gene: TRBJ2-1; d_gene: .; abundance: .; CDR3nt: TGTGCCAGCAGCTTGGAGGCGGGTAGTAGAAATGAGCAGTTCTTC; CDR3aa: CASSLEAGSRNEQFF
v_gene: TRBV4-3; j_gene: TRBJ2-1; d_gene: TRBD2; abundance: .; CDR3nt: TGCGCCAGCAGCCAATCCTTGGGACTATACAATGAGCAGTTCTTC; CDR3aa: CASSQSLGLYNEQFF
v_gene: TRBV7-9; j_gene: TRBJ2-1; d_gene: TRBD2; abundance: .; CDR3nt: TGTGCCAGCAGCTTGGGACTAGCGGGGGTTAGTGAGCAGTTCTTC; CDR3aa: CASSLGLAGVSEQFF
v_gene: TRBV27; j_gene: TRBJ2-7; d_gene: .; abundance: .; CDR3nt: TGTGCCAGCAGGCGAGGCGGGGTCTCCGCCTACGAGCAGTACTTC; CDR3aa: CASRRGGVSAYEQYF
v_gene: TRBV13; j_gene: TRBJ2-1; d_gene: TRBD2; abundance: .; CDR3nt: TGTGCCAGCAGCCTGGGACTAGCCAATGAGCAGTTCTTC; CDR3aa: CASSLGLANEQFF
v_gene: TRBV7-2; j_gene: TRBJ1-2; d_gene: TRBD1; abundance: .; CDR3nt: TGTGCCAGCAGCTTAGGACAGGGGGAGTATGGCTACACCTTC; CDR3aa: CASSLGQGEYGYTF
v_gene: TRBV5-1; j_gene: TRBJ2-1; d_gene: .; abundance: once; CDR3nt: TGCGCCAGCAGCACGCGACTAGTGCCTAATGAGCAGTTCTTC; CDR3aa: CASSTRLVPNEQFF
v_gene: TRBV4-3; j_gene: TRBJ2-5; d_gene: .; abundance: .; CDR3nt: TGCGCCAGCAGCCAATATCCGGGGTACCAAGAGACCCAGTACTTC; CDR3aa: CASSQYPGYQETQYF
v_gene: TRBV24-1; j_gene: TRBJ1-6; d_gene: .; abundance: .; CDR3nt: TGTGCCACCAGTGAACAGCATAATTCACCCCTCCACTTT; CDR3aa: CATSEQHNSPLHF
v_gene: TRBV7-9; j_gene: TRBJ2-7; d_gene: .; abundance: .; CDR3nt: TGTGCCAGCAGCTTGGTGAGCTACGAGCAGTACTTC; CDR3aa: CASSLVSYEQYF
v_gene: TRBV5-1; j_gene: TRBJ2-5; d_gene: TRBD2; abundance: .; CDR3nt: TGCGCCAGCAGCAACGCGCCGGGGACTAGGGAGACCCAGTACTTC; CDR3aa: CASSNAPGTRETQYF
v_gene: TRBV24-1; j_gene: TRBJ2-2; d_gene: TRBD1; abundance: .; CDR3nt: TGTGCCACCAGTGATTTGGGGACAGGGGGTTTAGGTCAGAGGGGGCGTAGGACCGGGGAGCTGTTTTTT; CDR3aa: CATSDLGTGGLGQRGRRTGELFF
v_gene: TRBV5-3; j_gene: TRBJ2-7; d_gene: TRBD1; abundance: .; CDR3nt: TGTGCCAGAAGTTACCCCGGGACAGGGCCTGGGGCCTACGAGCAGTACTTC; CDR3aa: CARSYPGTGPGAYEQYF
v_gene: TRBV2; j_gene: TRBJ2-7; d_gene: TRBD1; abundance: .; CDR3nt: TGTGCCAGCAGGGGGGACAGGGTCACCTACGAGCAGTACTTC; CDR3aa: CASRGDRVTYEQYF
v_gene: TRBV7-2; j_gene: TRBJ2-3; d_gene: TRBD2; abundance: .; CDR3nt: TGTGCCAGCAGCGCCCCGATAGCGGGAGAAAGAGATACGCAGTATTTT; CDR3aa: CASSAPIAGERDTQYF
v_gene: TRBV3-1/TRBV3-2; j_gene: TRBJ2-1; d_gene: .; abundance: .; CDR3nt: TGTGCCAGCAGCCACAGTCGGGCCTACAATGAGCAGTTCTTC; CDR3aa: CASSHSRAYNEQFF
v_gene: TRBV5-8; j_gene: TRBJ1-5; d_gene: .; abundance: once; CDR3nt: TGTGCCAGCAGCTTGGGGGTCAGGGCGAGCAATCAGCCCCAGCATTTT; CDR3aa: CASSLGVRASNQPQHF
v_gene: TRBV1; j_gene: TRBJ2-3; d_gene: .; abundance: .; CDR3nt: TGCACCAGCAGTCCCGGGACTAGCGGGAGGGGGCCGTCAGATACGCAGTATTTT; CDR3aa: CTSSPGTSGRGPSDTQYF
v_gene: TRBV7-8; j_gene: TRBJ2-1; d_gene: .; abundance: .; CDR3nt: TGTGCCAGCAGCTTAGCCAACTCTATCTCCTACAATGAGCAGTTCTTC; CDR3aa: CASSLANSISYNEQFF
v_gene: TRBV27; j_gene: TRBJ2-5; d_gene: TRBD2; abundance: .; CDR3nt: TGTGCCAGCAGTTTAAGGCCCCCGGGAGGCCCCCAAGAGACCCAGTACTTC; CDR3aa: CASSLRPPGGPQETQYF
v_gene: TRBV2; j_gene: TRBJ1-5; d_gene: TRBD1; abundance: .; CDR3nt: TGTGCCAGCGGGACAGGTCTCAATCAGCCCCAGCATTTT; CDR3aa: CASGTGLNQPQHF
v_gene: TRBV19; j_gene: TRBJ2-1; d_gene: TRBD2; abundance: .; CDR3nt: TGTGCCAGTAGCCAGGTACTAGCGGGCACCTACAATGAGCAGTTCTTC; CDR3aa: CASSQVLAGTYNEQFF
v_gene: TRBV28; j_gene: TRBJ2-1; d_gene: .; abundance: .; CDR3nt: TGTGCCAGCCTGGACAGTTACAATGAGCAGTTCTTC; CDR3aa: CASLDSYNEQFF
v_gene: TRBV27; j_gene: TRBJ1-3; d_gene: TRBD1; abundance: .; CDR3nt: TGTGCCAGCAGTTTACGTCCCGGGACAGGGGGAGGAAACACCATATATTTT; CDR3aa: CASSLRPGTGGGNTIYF
v_gene: TRBV19; j_gene: TRBJ1-1; d_gene: TRBD1; abundance: once; CDR3nt: TGTGCCAGTAGTGACGACAGGGGCAACTCTGAAGCTTTCTTT; CDR3aa: CASSDDRGNSEAFF
v_gene: TRBV30; j_gene: TRBJ2-2; d_gene: TRBD2; abundance: .; CDR3nt: TGTGCCTGGGGGAGGGACTTGGACACCGGGGAGCTGTTTTTT; CDR3aa: CAWGRDLDTGELFF
v_gene: TRBV28; j_gene: TRBJ1-2; d_gene: .; abundance: few; CDR3nt: TGTGCCAGCACCCGAAGCCCAGGGGTTGGCTACACCTTC; CDR3aa: CASTRSPGVGYTF
v_gene: TRBV7-2; j_gene: TRBJ2-1; d_gene: .; abundance: .; CDR3nt: TGTGCCAGCAGCACAGGGCCCTACAATGAGCAGTTCTTC; CDR3aa: CASSTGPYNEQFF
v_gene: TRBV23-1; j_gene: TRBJ1-2; d_gene: .; abundance: few; CDR3nt: TGCGCCAGCAGTCAAACTAGGGCGGGCCCACACTATGGCTACACCTTC; CDR3aa: CASSQTRAGPHYGYTF
v_gene: TRBV28; j_gene: TRBJ2-1; d_gene: .; abundance: .; CDR3nt: TGTGCCAGCAGTTTCAGGGTCGATGAGCAGTTCTTC; CDR3aa: CASSFRVDEQFF
v_gene: TRBV6-5; j_gene: TRBJ1-4; d_gene: TRBD1; abundance: .; CDR3nt: TGTGCCAGCAGCCACAGGGGGCGCGCTAATGAAAAACTGTTTTTT; CDR3aa: CASSHRGRANEKLFF
v_gene: TRBV11-2; j_gene: TRBJ2-5; d_gene: TRBD1; abundance: .; CDR3nt: TGTGCCAGCAGCCCAAGCCCAGGGGGCGAGAAAGAGACCCAGTACTTC; CDR3aa: CASSPSPGGEKETQYF
v_gene: TRBV27; j_gene: TRBJ1-3; d_gene: .; abundance: .; CDR3nt: TGTGCCAGCAGGGGAGCTGGAAACACCATATATTTT; CDR3aa: CASRGAGNTIYF
v_gene: TRBV5-1; j_gene: TRBJ1-1; d_gene: TRBD1; abundance: .; CDR3nt: TGCGCCAGCAGTTACTACAGGGGTGTAAGCGCTTTCTTT; CDR3aa: CASSYYRGVSAFF
v_gene: TRBV19; j_gene: TRBJ2-1; d_gene: TRBD2; abundance: .; CDR3nt: TGTGCCAGTAGTATATGGCTAGCGGGGGGTAGTGAGCAGTTCTTC; CDR3aa: CASSIWLAGGSEQFF
v_gene: TRBV10-3; j_gene: TRBJ2-3; d_gene: TRBD2; abundance: .; CDR3nt: TGTGCCATCAGGCGGGAGGGCACAGATACGCAGTATTTT; CDR3aa: CAIRREGTDTQYF
v_gene: TRBV2; j_gene: TRBJ2-1; d_gene: TRBD2; abundance: .; CDR3nt: TGTGCCAGCAGTGTTCTAGCGGGAGGATTGACCTACAATGAGCAGTTCTTC; CDR3aa: CASSVLAGGLTYNEQFF
v_gene: TRBV4-1; j_gene: TRBJ2-5; d_gene: .; abundance: .; CDR3nt: TGCGCCAGCAGCCGCGGACAGATAGAAGAGACCCAGTACTTC; CDR3aa: CASSRGQIEETQYF
v_gene: TRBV28; j_gene: TRBJ1-1; d_gene: .; abundance: .; CDR3nt: TGTGCCAGCAGTTTGGACGGCGGGCCTGAAGCTTTCTTT; CDR3aa: CASSLDGGPEAFF
v_gene: TRBV5-8; j_gene: TRBJ1-3; d_gene: TRBD1; abundance: .; CDR3nt: TGTGCCAGCAGCTGGACCGGGACAGGGAGTCTAAGCTCTGGAAACACCATATATTTT; CDR3aa: CASSWTGTGSLSSGNTIYF
v_gene: TRBV3-1/TRBV3-2; j_gene: TRBJ2-5; d_gene: .; abundance: .; CDR3nt: TGTGCCAGCATCCCAGGACAGTCGCAGGAGACCCAGTACTTC; CDR3aa: CASIPGQSQETQYF
v_gene: TRBV5-3; j_gene: TRBJ2-7; d_gene: TRBD2; abundance: .; CDR3nt: TGTGCCAGAAGCTTCTTGGGCCCCAGGACTAGCGGGGTTAGCTACGAGCAGTACTTC; CDR3aa: CARSFLGPRTSGVSYEQYF
v_gene: TRBV11-2; j_gene: TRBJ2-2; d_gene: .; abundance: .; CDR3nt: TGTGCCAGCAGCTTTAGCGGCACCGGGGAGCTGTTTTTT; CDR3aa: CASSFSGTGELFF
v_gene: TRBV5-1; j_gene: TRBJ2-7; d_gene: TRBD2; abundance: .; CDR3nt: TGCGCCAGCAGCTTTGTAACTAGCGGGAGGGCCGAGCAGTACTTC; CDR3aa: CASSFVTSGRAEQYF
v_gene: TRBV5-1; j_gene: TRBJ1-3; d_gene: .; abundance: .; CDR3nt: TGCGCCAGCAGCATTGGGCGCTCTGGAAACACCATATATTTT; CDR3aa: CASSIGRSGNTIYF
v_gene: TRBV11-2; j_gene: TRBJ2-7; d_gene: .; abundance: few; CDR3nt: TGTGCCAGCAGGCAACTTAGGGGTGGGTACGAGCAGTACTTC; CDR3aa: CASRQLRGGYEQYF
v_gene: TRBV24-1; j_gene: TRBJ1-1; d_gene: TRBD1; abundance: .; CDR3nt: TGTGCCACGAGACAGGGGGCAGGTGGCACTGAAGCTTTCTTT; CDR3aa: CATRQGAGGTEAFF
v_gene: TRBV3-1/TRBV3-2; j_gene: TRBJ2-7; d_gene: .; abundance: .; CDR3nt: TGTGCCAGCAGCCAAGGTTGGGGAGCCTACGAGCAGTACTTC; CDR3aa: CASSQGWGAYEQYF
v_gene: TRBV6-1; j_gene: TRBJ2-3; d_gene: TRBD2; abundance: .; CDR3nt: TGTGCCAGCAGCGAAGGGACTAGCTCAGATACGCAGTATTTT; CDR3aa: CASSEGTSSDTQYF
v_gene: TRBV28; j_gene: TRBJ1-1; d_gene: TRBD1; abundance: .; CDR3nt: TGTGCCAGCAGTCTACCCGGAGGGGGCGTCACTGAAGCTTTCTTT; CDR3aa: CASSLPGGGVTEAFF
v_gene: TRBV7-2; j_gene: TRBJ2-3; d_gene: TRBD2; abundance: .; CDR3nt: TGTGCCAGCAGCTTAGATGGGGCGGGAGCTGATACGCAGTATTTT; CDR3aa: CASSLDGAGADTQYF
v_gene: TRBV11-2; j_gene: TRBJ1-2; d_gene: .; abundance: .; CDR3nt: TGTGCCAGCAGCTTAGTCGCGGGGGGAGGCTACACCTTC; CDR3aa: CASSLVAGGGYTF
v_gene: TRBV7-2; j_gene: TRBJ1-2; d_gene: .; abundance: .; CDR3nt: TGTGCCAGCAGCTCGGTTAGGAGCGGCTACACCTTC; CDR3aa: CASSSVRSGYTF
v_gene: TRBV11-2; j_gene: TRBJ1-2; d_gene: .; abundance: .; CDR3nt: TGTGCCAGCAGCTCACAGGGTGGCTACACCTTC; CDR3aa: CASSSQGGYTF
v_gene: TRBV27; j_gene: TRBJ2-1; d_gene: TRBD2; abundance: .; CDR3nt: TGTGCCAGCTCCGTCCGGGCGGGGGGCCATGAGCAGTTCTTC; CDR3aa: CASSVRAGGHEQFF